This T cell receptor (beta chain) was recorded in a study of T cells in localized non-small cell lung cancer. Whole-study results and caveats: Higher blood T cell density went with longer overall survival. Tumor showed lower T cell clonality than uninvolved adjacent lung, where it was highest.

Trimming stripped 6 bases from V and 3 bases from J, with 14 bases between. The CDR3 totals 14 residues. Per germline, CDR1 MNHNS and CDR2 SASEGT. TCRdb's table, derived via immunoSEQ multiplex PCR, lists solely in-frame clones and lacks some. The sample lists about 35,000 clones, around 79% occurring once. About this clone: What it recognizes is unknown.

This TCR was sampled from a male donor aged 60 or over with stage III squamous cell lung carcinoma. The sample in question was peripheral blood, obtained before any cancer treatment. The V and J genes are TRBV6-1 and TRBJ1-1; no clear D gene. The CDR3 DNA reads as TGTGCCAGCAGAGTCGGACGGGTCGACACTGAAGCTTTCTTT. Its translation: CASRVGRVDTEAFF.